The 27 T cell receptor beta chains below come from one sample, sequenced in a study of response to subunit inactivated influenza vaccine (dated by TCRdb to 2016 to 2019). Library generation was performed with RT-PCR. For sequencing, an Illumina HiSeq 2500 was employed. TCRdb trimmed the raw reads at Q25, called clones with MiXCR and kept productive beta chains. Duplicate CDR3 protein sequences are folded into a single record with the most common DNA and genes. Within this sample are hundreds of thousands of distinct CDR3 sequences, with 14% of them counted one time only. The top ten clones comprise about 7.4% of the sample. Sequenced here: PBMCs from blood, sampled 14 days before vaccination. The source of these receptors is a man aged 45-65 years who received an inactivated influenza vaccine. Donor details come from another sample of the same person, matched by shared clones.

The V and J genes are TRBV7-9 and TRBJ2-1, with 9 bases that match TRBD1. V shed 4 bases, J shed 1 base, and the junction held 5 bases outside the gene matches. The CDR3 is made up of 16 amino acids. CDR1 and CDR2 from the germline V gene are SEHNR and FQNEAQ (reference sequence). The DNA of the CDR3 is TGTGCCAGCAGCTCATTACAGGGGGCATCCTACAATGAGCAGTTCTTC. It yields the protein CASSSLQGASYNEQFF.

This rearrangement joins TRBV4-1 to TRBJ1-5; D unclear. V shed 0 bases and J shed 2 bases, with 11 bases lying between them. CDR1 and CDR2 (germline): MGHRA, YSYEKL. The CDR3 spans 16 residues. CDR3 protein: CASSQERGNRNQPQHF. The DNA of the CDR3 is TGCGCCAGCAGCCAAGAACGTGGCAACCGCAATCAGCCCCAGCATTTT.

This clonotype was seen a handful of times. V and J are TRBV4-3 and TRBJ2-1; possibly TRBD2 for D (6 bases). CDR3 length: 16 residues. V gave up 0 bases and J gave up 7 bases, with 16 bases separating them. Germline values: CDR1 LGHNA, CDR2 YSLEER. CDR3 DNA sequence: TGCGCCAGCAGCCAAGATTACGGGACGGGAGTGAATGAGCAGTTCTTC. Its translation is CASSQDYGTGVNEQFF.

This clonotype occurred a few times. The gene calls are TRBV20-1 and TRBJ2-1, with 7 positions matching TRBD1. Germline V lookup: CDR1 DFQATT, CDR2 SNEGSKA (reference sequence). The J segment lost 9 bases and the V segment lost 5 bases, leaving 4 bases of the junction unmatched. The CDR3 has 11 residues. In nucleotides, the CDR3 is TGCAGTGCTGGGACAGACGTTGAGCAGTTCTTC. As protein: CSAGTDVEQFF.

The chain recombines TRBV6-1 with TRBJ2-7, with 9 positions matching TRBD2. This CDR3 has 13 residues. Germline V lookup: CDR1 MNHNS, CDR2 SASEGT. J gave up 6 bases and V 4 bases, and 4 bases lay outside the gene matches. CDR3 in DNA: TGTGCCAGCAGTGTAGCGGGGGTCGGCGAGCAGTACTTC. It encodes CASSVAGVGEQYF.

At least ten counts were recorded for this clonotype. The gene calls are TRBV4-3 and TRBJ1-5; weak D call: TRBD1 (5 bases). The CDR3 sequence is 16 residues long. The V end was cut by 1 base, the J end by 1 base, with 11 bases between. CDR1 is LGHNA and CDR2 is YSLEER in the germline V gene. The CDR3 is CASSQVLGRSNQPQHF. The CDR3 DNA follows: TGCGCCAGCAGCCAAGTCCTGGGACGGAGCAATCAGCCCCAGCATTTT.

This clonotype was recorded at least ten times. The rearrangement joins TRBV10-3 to TRBJ2-1; D is perhaps TRBD1 or TRBD2 (5 bases each). The length of the CDR3 is 13 residues. From germline, CDR1 is ENHRY and CDR2 SYGVKD. The V end was cut by 5 bases, the J end by 9 bases, with 14 bases between. The CDR3 DNA reads TGTGCCATCAGTCCAGACCCAGGGAGTGAGCAGTTCTTC. It translates to CAISPDPGSEQFF.

J is TRBJ2-1 and V is TRBV7-8, with D maybe TRBD1 (5 bases). Germline values: CDR1 SGHVS, CDR2 FQNEAQ. The germline V and J ends were trimmed by 1 base and 8 bases, with 18 bases remaining between them. The CDR3 loop spans 16 amino acids. CDR3 sequence: CASSLGGGSRVDEQFF. As DNA, the CDR3 is TGTGCCAGCAGCTTAGGGGGCGGTTCCAGAGTCGATGAGCAGTTCTTC.

This clonotype came up a few times. This rearrangement joins TRBV5-1 to TRBJ1-1, with a tentative D call TRBD1 (6 bases). The CDR3 is made up of 14 amino acids. The germline CDR1 and CDR2 sequences are SGHRS and YFSETQ. The V end lost 4 bases, the J end lost 4 bases, and 14 bases lay between the germline ends. The CDR3 DNA reads TGCGCCAGCAGCGCGTACGGGGGCCCCACTGAAGCTTTCTTT. Translated, it gives CASSAYGGPTEAFF. The full variable domain, rest sourced from reference TRBV5-1 and TRBJ1-1, is KAGVTQTPRYLIKTRGQQVTLSCSPISGHRSVSWYQQTPGQGLQFLFEYFSETQRNKGNFPGRFSGRQFSNSRSEMNVSTLELGDSALYLCASSAYGGPTEAFFGQGTRLTVV.

The chain is built from TRBV4-3 and TRBJ1-5, with TRBD1 matching 7 bases. CDR1 is LGHNA and CDR2 is YSLEER in the germline V gene. The trim removed 1 base at V and 4 bases at J, leaving 4 bases unmatched. The CDR3 contains 15 residues. The CDR3 bases are TGCGCCAGCAGCCAAGGAACCAGGGGGAATCAGCCCCAGCATTTT. Encoded protein: CASSQGTRGNQPQHF.

The J gene is TRBJ2-7, the V gene TRBV5-4, with 7 bases lining up with TRBD1. The V and J ends lost 0 bases and 11 bases, in that order; junction bases with no gene match: 14. CDR3 length: 15 residues. CDR1 and CDR2 from the germline V gene are SGHNT and YYREEE (reference sequence). CDR3 bases: TGTGCCAGCAGCTTGGGCCCCGGGACAGCGGTCGGGGAGTACTTC. Protein product: CASSLGPGTAVGEYF.

V usage is TRBV20-1 and J usage is TRBJ1-2; D gene ambiguous. The CDR3 is 14 residues long. CDR1 DFQATT and CDR2 SNEGSKA come from the germline V gene (reference sequence). V was pared by 0 bases and J by 7 bases, with 15 bases between. DNA for the CDR3: TGCAGTGCTAGAGATGTGGCCGGCTTTAGTGGCTACACCTTC. It encodes CSARDVAGFSGYTF.

The rearrangement joins TRBV5-1 to TRBJ1-1; D is unresolved. CDR1 is SGHRS and CDR2 is YFSETQ in the germline V gene. Trimming removed 4 bases from V and 1 base from J, with 14 bases in between. This CDR3 is 15 amino acids long. The DNA for the CDR3 is TGCGCCAGCAGCCCGGGAGGGATATGGAACACTGAAGCTTTCTTT. The encoded protein is CASSPGGIWNTEAFF. Full variable domain (outside the CDR3, taken from reference TRBV5-1 and TRBJ1-1): KAGVTQTPRYLIKTRGQQVTLSCSPISGHRSVSWYQQTPGQGLQFLFEYFSETQRNKGNFPGRFSGRQFSNSRSEMNVSTLELGDSALYLCASSPGGIWNTEAFFGQGTRLTVV.

The genes are TRBV2 and TRBJ1-5; unclear D gene. The length of the CDR3 is 13 residues. Looked up from germline, CDR1 is SNHLY and CDR2 is FYNNEI. V shed 7 bases and J shed 0 bases, with 7 bases lying between them. CDR3 coding DNA: TGTGCCAGCAATGCGGTTAGCAATCAGCCCCAGCATTTT. Translated, it gives CASNAVSNQPQHF.

In the case of this clonotype: The junction does not match germline at one end; this may be a read error. This sequence joins TRBV10-3 and TRBJ2-5; 9 bases are a match to TRBD1. Germline CDR1 ENHRY, CDR2 SYGVKD. The CDR3 is 14 amino acids. CDR3: CAISSGTGQESQYF. The CDR3 nucleotides read TGTGCCATCAGTTCCGGGACAGGGCAAGAGTCCCAGTACTTC.

The rearrangement links TRBV24-1 to TRBJ2-1; 8 bases agree with TRBD1. Germline V gene sequence: CDR1 KGHDR, CDR2 SFDVKD. The CDR3 length is 17 residues. V lost 3 bases to trimming and J lost 4 bases; unmatched junction nucleotides: 10. As DNA, the CDR3 is TGTGCCACCAGTGATCCCATTGGGGGGACAGGTTACAATGAGCAGTTCTTC. Protein sequence: CATSDPIGGTGYNEQFF.

This clonotype was counted ten times or more. This rearrangement joins TRBV27 to TRBJ2-7; D may be TRBD1 or TRBD2 (6 bases each). Germline V gene data show CDR1 as MNHEY and CDR2 as SMNVEV (reference sequence). There are 15 residues in the CDR3. Trimming shortened V by 10 bases and J by 5 bases, and 24 bases separated the two germline ends. CDR3 sequence reads: CATKAGWGAGNEQYF. As DNA, the CDR3 is TGTGCCACCAAAGCCGGATGGGGGGCTGGTAACGAGCAGTACTTC.

This clonotype was seen a handful of times. This sequence joins TRBV27 and TRBJ2-7, with 10 bases fitting TRBD1. This CDR3 comprises 17 residues. V dropped 4 bases and J dropped 0; count of bases not matched to a gene: 9. Germline-derived CDR1 and CDR2 are MNHEY and SMNVEV (reference sequence). The CDR3 region is CASSSVGTGAYSYEQYF. CDR3 nucleotide sequence: TGTGCCAGCAGTTCCGTCGGGACAGGGGCCTACTCCTACGAGCAGTACTTC.

A few counts support this clonotype. The chain links TRBV12-3 or TRBV12-4 to TRBJ2-1; 9 nucleotides match TRBD1. V was pared by 10 bases and J by 8 bases, with 12 bases of the junction left unmatched. The CDR3 consists of 14 residues. The CDR3 DNA follows: TGTGCCACTCGTTTCGGGACAGGGCACCATGAGCAGTTCTTC. It encodes CATRFGTGHHEQFF.

This clonotype was seen only a few times. The chain couples TRBV5-1 to TRBJ1-2; 7 bases agree with TRBD1. Germline lookup yields CDR1 SGHRS and CDR2 YFSETQ. The CDR3 covers 16 residues. With V trimmed by 5 bases and J by 5 bases, 15 bases remained unmatched. The CDR3: CASSLTGVGVAYGYTF. In nucleotides, the CDR3 is TGCGCCAGCAGTCTTACAGGGGTCGGGGTAGCGTATGGCTACACCTTC.

This clonotype appeared a few times. The chain combines TRBV29-1 with TRBJ1-6; no reliable D call. Trimming left V 5 bases short and J 0 bases short, with 11 bases between. The V gene's germline CDR1 is SQVTM and CDR2 ANQGSEA. The CDR3 is 15 amino acids. The CDR3 nucleotides are TGCAGCGTTAGGAGTGGGAGCTCCTATAATTCACCCCTCCACTTT. It codes for CSVRSGSSYNSPLHF.

As for this clonotype: A junction boundary mismatches the germline segment, possibly from a read error. The chain carries TRBV20-1 and TRBJ2-1, with 12 bases identical to TRBD2. This CDR3 contains 15 residues. Germline V CDR1 and CDR2: DFQATT, SNEGSKA (reference sequence). CDR3 sequence: CSAPKLAGGYNQQFF. The CDR3 bases are TGCAGTGCTCCTAAACTAGCGGGGGGCTACAATCAGCAGTTCTTC.

The chain employs TRBV20-1 and TRBJ1-1; D is unresolved. V shed 6 bases and J shed 3 bases, with 20 bases lying between them. The CDR3 length is 15 residues. The V gene's germline CDR1 is DFQATT and CDR2 SNEGSKA (reference sequence). The CDR3 region is CSAQLRRRQDTEAFF. The CDR3 DNA reads TGCAGTGCCCAACTTAGGCGACGGCAGGACACTGAAGCTTTCTTT.

The CDR3 nucleotides read TGTGCCAGCAGTTCGATACAGTATAACAATGAGCAGTTCTTC. Protein sequence: CASSSIQYNNEQFF. V gene TRBV27 combines with J gene TRBJ2-1; D unclear. CDR3 length: 14 residues. Trimming shortened V by 4 bases and J by 5 bases, and 12 bases separated the two germline ends. Germline loops: CDR1 MNHEY, CDR2 SMNVEV (reference sequence).

This clonotype was picked up a small number of times. This rearrangement joins TRBV20-1 to TRBJ2-1, with 9 nucleotides matching TRBD2. V lost 2 bases, J lost 7 bases, and 9 bases stayed unmatched. There are 15 residues in the CDR3. Per the germline V gene, CDR1 is DFQATT and CDR2 is SNEGSKA (reference sequence). The CDR3: CSARRLAESVNEQFF. The CDR3 coding sequence is TGCAGTGCTAGAAGACTAGCGGAGAGTGTGAATGAGCAGTTCTTC.

The gene calls are TRBV5-1 and TRBJ2-1; 9 bases agree with TRBD2. V was clipped by 6 bases and J by 1 base; unmatched bases: 5. The CDR3 totals 15 residues. Germline CDR1 reads SGHRS; CDR2 reads YFSETQ. Here the CDR3 reads CASNIAGESYNEQFF. The CDR3 bases are TGCGCCAGCAACATAGCGGGGGAATCCTACAATGAGCAGTTCTTC.

V and J are TRBV2 and TRBJ1-5; no firm D call. Looked up from germline, CDR1 is SNHLY and CDR2 is FYNNEI. This CDR3 region has 11 residues. Between the trimmed V and J ends, which lost 6 bases and 5 bases, there was a span of 5 bases. CDR3 protein: CASRTDQPQHF. The CDR3 nucleotides read TGTGCCAGCAGGACCGATCAGCCCCAGCATTTT.